What follows is one T cell receptor beta chain and its context. Its antigen is unknown. The sample belongs to a study of T cells in localized non-small cell lung cancer. Study findings and constraints: In uninvolved adjacent lung, T cell clonality reached its highest value, exceeding tumor. An association was observed between higher blood T cell density and longer overall survival. Appearing in adjacent lung were a median around 60 of the top 100 tumor clones. Analysis by sequencing included only one tumor region, so heterogeneity remains possible.

From germline, CDR1 is SGDLS and CDR2 YYNGEE. V was pared by 0 bases and J by 4 bases, with 16 bases of the junction left unmatched. The CDR3 totals 19 residues. Method: immunoSEQ multiplex PCR; TCRdb's copy keeps in-frame clones and lacks some. The data show 20,000 to 30,000 clones, roughly nine tenths seen once. The source material was peripheral blood, sampled before any cancer treatment. The chain joins TRBV9 to TRBJ2-3, with 8 bases matching TRBD1. The clonotype comes from a man between 40 and 75 years old with stage III squamous cell lung carcinoma. CDR3 in amino acids: CASSVEGWRRQGSSDTQYF. The CDR3 nucleotides read TGTGCCAGCAGCGTAGAAGGTTGGAGGAGACAGGGGAGTTCAGATACGCAGTATTTT.